This entry describes one TCR beta chain. Its antigen is not known. The data derive from a study of siplizumab effects on memory and regulatory T cells. Study-wide results and caveats: Where siplizumab was present, mappable alloreactive CD4+ clones averaged roughly 66% Treg-derived, compared with approximately 29% in controls. Whether proliferating Tregs in siplizumab cultures suppress was not functionally confirmed.

It was about 10^5 TCR templates that were assayed per sample. The method was immunoSEQ multiplex PCR; TCRdb's version includes in-frame clones alone and lacks a portion of them. The repertoire includes 100,000 or so clones, approximately 94% of them detected once, and around 0.6% sits in the top ten. The sequencing sample was made of Tregs sorted from blood. The source of this sequence is a human donor in good health.

CDR3: CSVEGTTDGANVLTF. The CDR3 nucleotides read TGCAGCGTTGAGGGAACTACTGACGGGGCCAACGTCCTGACTTTC. The rearrangement links TRBV29-1 to TRBJ2-6, with no clear D. The CDR3 totals 15 residues. V was pared by 3 bases and J by 4 bases, with 13 bases between. The V gene's germline CDR1 is SQVTM and CDR2 ANQGSEA.